The rows below give T cell receptor beta chains drawn from one sample of a study of blood T cell repertoires in COVID-19. Measured with immunoSEQ multiplex PCR; TCRdb has only the in-frame clones, and not every one. The sample carries about 480,000 clones, approximately 88% recorded once. Sequencing input: peripheral blood. Receptors were obtained from a woman aged 50 to 65 with COVID-19, enrolled during active disease. Each CDR3 is given with its conserved first and last residue. Each record gives: D gene, V gene, clone size, J gene, CDR3 protein, CDR3 DNA. D genes are given only for firm matches. Clone size is not always given. Where it is, it says once, few, many or a class for expanded clones.

D: -
V: TRBV5-1
size: -
J: TRBJ2-2
CDR3: CASSLGSSRTGELFF
DNA: TGCGCCAGCAGCTTGGGTTCTAGCCGGACCGGGGAGCTGTTTTTT

D: -
V: TRBV9
size: -
J: TRBJ1-3
CDR3: CASSVAGAGNTIYF
DNA: TGTGCCAGCAGCGTAGCAGGGGCCGGAAACACCATATATTTT

D: -
V: TRBV30
size: -
J: TRBJ1-1
CDR3: CAWTLPGRSGTEAFF
DNA: TGTGCCTGGACCCTCCCTGGGAGGTCGGGCACTGAAGCTTTCTTT

D: -
V: TRBV19
size: -
J: TRBJ1-1
CDR3: CASRGRSGGKAFF
DNA: TGTGCCAGTAGGGGACGATCCGGGGGGAAAGCTTTCTTT

D: -
V: TRBV3-1/TRBV3-2
size: -
J: TRBJ2-2
CDR3: CASSPYYGERTGELFF
DNA: TGTGCCAGCAGCCCCTACTACGGCGAACGCACCGGGGAGCTGTTTTTT

D: -
V: TRBV6-5
size: -
J: TRBJ2-7
CDR3: CASSYSLSYEQYF
DNA: TGTGCCAGCAGTTACTCTCTGAGCTACGAGCAGTACTTC

D: -
V: TRBV19
size: once
J: TRBJ2-3
CDR3: CASSAIGLGAQYF
DNA: TGTGCCAGTAGCGCTATAGGTCTGGGCGCGCAGTATTTT

D: TRBD1
V: TRBV10-3
size: few
J: TRBJ2-3
CDR3: CAIAGTGADTQYF
DNA: TGTGCCATCGCCGGGACAGGGGCAGATACGCAGTATTTT

D: TRBD1
V: TRBV5-4
size: -
J: TRBJ1-2
CDR3: CASSSGTAVGYTF
DNA: TGTGCCAGCAGCTCGGGGACAGCTGTAGGCTACACCTTC

D: TRBD1
V: TRBV10-3
size: -
J: TRBJ1-3
CDR3: CAITPQGGNSGNTIYF
DNA: TGTGCCATCACCCCACAGGGGGGTAACTCTGGAAACACCATATATTTT

D: -
V: TRBV24-1
size: once
J: TRBJ2-5
CDR3: CATSDLQGETQYF
DNA: TGTGCCACCAGTGATTTGCAGGGGGAGACCCAGTACTTC

D: -
V: TRBV19
size: -
J: TRBJ2-5
CDR3: CASSIAAEPYQETQYF
DNA: TGTGCCAGTAGTATTGCGGCAGAACCGTACCAAGAGACCCAGTACTTC

D: -
V: TRBV5-4
size: -
J: TRBJ1-2
CDR3: CASSSGTKSYGYTF
DNA: TGTGCCAGCAGCTCCGGGACAAAATCCTATGGCTACACCTTC

D: -
V: TRBV5-1
size: -
J: TRBJ2-3
CDR3: CASSLESGDTDTQYF
DNA: TGCGCCAGCAGCTTGGAGAGCGGAGACACAGATACGCAGTATTTT

D: TRBD2
V: TRBV29-1
size: -
J: TRBJ2-3
CDR3: CSAGGTSGGALETDTQYF
DNA: TGCAGCGCAGGAGGGACTAGCGGGGGGGCGCTGGAAACAGATACGCAGTATTTT

D: -
V: TRBV5-1
size: -
J: TRBJ2-3
CDR3: CASSTTRAGDTDTQYF
DNA: TGCGCCAGCTCAACCACAAGGGCAGGGGACACAGATACGCAGTATTTT

D: -
V: TRBV5-4
size: few
J: TRBJ2-7
CDR3: CASSLEGRGLSYEQYF
DNA: TGTGCCAGCAGCTTGGAGGGGCGCGGATTGTCCTACGAGCAGTACTTC

D: -
V: TRBV3-1/TRBV3-2
size: -
J: TRBJ1-4
CDR3: CASSTQGPHEKLFF
DNA: TGTGCCAGCAGCACACAGGGACCTCATGAAAAACTGTTTTTT

D: TRBD1
V: TRBV6-5
size: -
J: TRBJ1-6
CDR3: CASAWDRGVDTLHF
DNA: TGTGCCAGCGCGTGGGACAGGGGAGTGGACACCCTCCACTTT

D: -
V: TRBV7-9
size: -
J: TRBJ2-1
CDR3: CASSKNLVVSNEQFF
DNA: TGTGCCAGCAGCAAAAACTTGGTAGTAAGTAATGAGCAGTTCTTC

D: -
V: TRBV19
size: -
J: TRBJ1-2
CDR3: CASSIDREGTVGYTF
DNA: TGTGCCAGTAGTATAGATCGGGAGGGAACGGTTGGCTACACCTTC

D: -
V: TRBV11-2
size: -
J: TRBJ1-1
CDR3: CASSLGSTTEAFF
DNA: TGTGCCAGCAGCCTCGGGAGCACCACTGAAGCTTTCTTT

D: TRBD1
V: TRBV10-3
size: -
J: TRBJ1-2
CDR3: CAISESRQGGYGYTF
DNA: TGTGCCATCAGTGAGTCACGACAGGGGGGCTATGGCTACACCTTC

D: -
V: TRBV2
size: -
J: TRBJ2-5
CDR3: CASFRETQYF
DNA: TGTGCCAGCTTCCGAGAGACCCAGTACTTC